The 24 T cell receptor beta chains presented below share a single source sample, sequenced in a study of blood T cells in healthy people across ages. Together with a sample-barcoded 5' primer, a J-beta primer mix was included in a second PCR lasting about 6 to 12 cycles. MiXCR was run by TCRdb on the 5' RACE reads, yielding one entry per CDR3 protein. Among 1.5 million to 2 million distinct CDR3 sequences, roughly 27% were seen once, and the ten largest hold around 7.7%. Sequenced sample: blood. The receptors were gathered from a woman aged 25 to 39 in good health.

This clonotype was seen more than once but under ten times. In DNA, the CDR3 is TGTGCCAGCAGCTGGCGATCGGGTTCTCGGTATGGCTACACCTTC. Amino acid sequence: CASSWRSGSRYGYTF. This chain links TRBV5-6 with TRBJ1-2, with D unclear. CDR3 length: 15 residues. V lost 3 bases to trimming and J lost 5 bases, with 17 bases between them. Germline V gives CDR1 SGHDT, CDR2 YYEEEE.

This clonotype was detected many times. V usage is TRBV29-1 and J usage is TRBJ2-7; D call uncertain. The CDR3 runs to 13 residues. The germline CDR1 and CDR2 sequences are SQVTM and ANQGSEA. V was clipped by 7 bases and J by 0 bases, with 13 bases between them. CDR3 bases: TGCAGCGGACTCAAGGTTACCTCCTACGAGCAGTACTTC. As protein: CSGLKVTSYEQYF.

The CDR3 sequence is CSVGWAMNTEAFF. The CDR3 coding sequence is TGCAGCGTTGGATGGGCCATGAACACTGAAGCTTTCTTT. This chain links TRBV29-1 with TRBJ1-1, with no clear D. The CDR3 has 13 amino acids. The germline gives CDR1 SQVTM, CDR2 ANQGSEA. The germline V and J ends were trimmed by 4 bases and 0 bases, with 9 bases remaining between them.

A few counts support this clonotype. The CDR3 reads CSVVGQATYEQYF. The CDR3 region has the DNA TGCAGCGTTGTGGGACAGGCTACCTACGAGCAGTACTTC. The chain joins TRBV29-1 to TRBJ2-7; 8 nucleotides match TRBD1. Per the germline V gene, CDR1 is SQVTM and CDR2 is ANQGSEA. This CDR3 has 13 residues. The ends lost 4 bases at V and 2 bases at J; junction bases unmatched: 4.

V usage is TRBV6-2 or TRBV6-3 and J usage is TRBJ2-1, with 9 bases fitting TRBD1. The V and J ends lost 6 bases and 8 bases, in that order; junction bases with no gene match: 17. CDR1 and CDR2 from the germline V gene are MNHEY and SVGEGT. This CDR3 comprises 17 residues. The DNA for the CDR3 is TGTGCCAGCAGCCAAGACCTTGGGACAGGGCCTCGGTATGAGCAGTTCTTC. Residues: CASSQDLGTGPRYEQFF.

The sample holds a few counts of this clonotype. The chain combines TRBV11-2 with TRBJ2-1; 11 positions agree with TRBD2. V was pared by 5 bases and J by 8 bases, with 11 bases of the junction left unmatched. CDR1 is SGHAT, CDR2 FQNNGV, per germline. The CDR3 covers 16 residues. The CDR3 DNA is TGTGCCAGCAGCACAACACTAGCGGGAGTATCGGATGAGCAGTTCTTC. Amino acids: CASSTTLAGVSDEQFF.

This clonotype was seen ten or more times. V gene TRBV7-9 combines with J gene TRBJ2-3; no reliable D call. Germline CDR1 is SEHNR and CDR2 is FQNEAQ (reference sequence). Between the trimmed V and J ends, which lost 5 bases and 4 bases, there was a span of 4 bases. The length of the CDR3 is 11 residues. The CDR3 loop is CASSHPDTQYF. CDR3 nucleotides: TGTGCCAGCAGCCATCCAGATACGCAGTATTTT.

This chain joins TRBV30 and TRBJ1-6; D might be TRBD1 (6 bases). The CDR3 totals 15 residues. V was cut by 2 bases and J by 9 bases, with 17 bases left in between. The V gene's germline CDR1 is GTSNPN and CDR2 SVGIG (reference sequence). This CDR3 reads CAWSISRDKGSPLHF. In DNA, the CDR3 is TGTGCCTGGAGTATCTCCCGGGACAAAGGTTCACCCCTCCACTTT.

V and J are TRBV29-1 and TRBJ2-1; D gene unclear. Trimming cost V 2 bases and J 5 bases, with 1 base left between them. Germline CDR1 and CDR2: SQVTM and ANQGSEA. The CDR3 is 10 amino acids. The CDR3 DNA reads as TGCAGCGTTGAAAACAATGAGCAGTTCTTC. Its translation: CSVENNEQFF.

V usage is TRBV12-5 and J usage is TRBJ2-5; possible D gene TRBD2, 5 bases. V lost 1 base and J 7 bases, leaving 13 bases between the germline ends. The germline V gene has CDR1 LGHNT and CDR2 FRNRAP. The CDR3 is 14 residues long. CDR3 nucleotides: TGTGCTAGTGGTTTGGCACTTCTTCGGGGGACCCAGTACTTC. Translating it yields CASGLALLRGTQYF.

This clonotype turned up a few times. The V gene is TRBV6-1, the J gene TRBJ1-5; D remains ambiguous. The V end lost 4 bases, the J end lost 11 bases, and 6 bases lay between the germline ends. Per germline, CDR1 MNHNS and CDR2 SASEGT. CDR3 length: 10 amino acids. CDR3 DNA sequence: TGTGCCAGCAGTGGGCAAGCCCAGCATTTT. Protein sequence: CASSGQAQHF.

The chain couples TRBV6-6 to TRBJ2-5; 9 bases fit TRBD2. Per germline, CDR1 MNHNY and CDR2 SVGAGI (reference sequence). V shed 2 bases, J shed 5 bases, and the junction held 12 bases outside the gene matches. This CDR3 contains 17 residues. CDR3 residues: CASSYPGGSGGRETQYF. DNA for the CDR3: TGTGCCAGCAGTTACCCGGGAGGTAGCGGGGGAAGGGAGACCCAGTACTTC.

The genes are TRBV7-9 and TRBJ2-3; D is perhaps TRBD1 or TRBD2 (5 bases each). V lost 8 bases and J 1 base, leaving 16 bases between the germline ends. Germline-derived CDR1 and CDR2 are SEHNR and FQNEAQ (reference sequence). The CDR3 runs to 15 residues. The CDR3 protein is CASGGPPPRTDTQYF. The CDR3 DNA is TGTGCCAGCGGGGGACCTCCCCCACGCACAGATACGCAGTATTTT.

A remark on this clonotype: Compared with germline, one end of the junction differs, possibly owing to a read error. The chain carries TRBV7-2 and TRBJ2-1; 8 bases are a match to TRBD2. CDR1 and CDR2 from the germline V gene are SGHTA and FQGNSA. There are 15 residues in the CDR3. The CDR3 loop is CASSPTSGSPYEQVF. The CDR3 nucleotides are TGTGCCAGCAGCCCTACTAGCGGAAGTCCCTACGAGCAGGTCTTC.

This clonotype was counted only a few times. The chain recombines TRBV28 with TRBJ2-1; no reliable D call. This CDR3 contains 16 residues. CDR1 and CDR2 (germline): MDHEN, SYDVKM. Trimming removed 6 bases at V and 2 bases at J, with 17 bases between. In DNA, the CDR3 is TGTGCCAGCAGCAACCCTTCTCCCCCGGCCTACAATGAGCAGTTCTTC. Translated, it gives CASSNPSPPAYNEQFF.

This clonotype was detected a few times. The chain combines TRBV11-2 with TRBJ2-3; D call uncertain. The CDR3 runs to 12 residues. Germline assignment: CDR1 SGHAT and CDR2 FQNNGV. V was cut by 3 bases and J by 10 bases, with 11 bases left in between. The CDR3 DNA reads TGTGCCAGCAGCTTTACAATTGGAGCGCAGTATTTT. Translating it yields CASSFTIGAQYF.

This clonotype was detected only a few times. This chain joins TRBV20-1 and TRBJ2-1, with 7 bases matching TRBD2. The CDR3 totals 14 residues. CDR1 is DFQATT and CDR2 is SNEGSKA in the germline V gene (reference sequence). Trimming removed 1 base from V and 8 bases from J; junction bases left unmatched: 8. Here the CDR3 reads CSARGVAGRDEQFF. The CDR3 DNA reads TGCAGTGCTAGAGGGGTAGCGGGCCGCGATGAGCAGTTCTTC.

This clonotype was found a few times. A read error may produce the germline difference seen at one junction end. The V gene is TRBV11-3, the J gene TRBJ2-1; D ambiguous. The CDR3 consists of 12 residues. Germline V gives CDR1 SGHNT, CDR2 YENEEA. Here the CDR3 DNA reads TGTGCCAGCAGCCCTTTGCCCAATGAGCAGGTCTTC. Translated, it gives CASSPLPNEQVF.

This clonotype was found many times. DNA of the CDR3: TGTGCCATCAGTGGCGGGACAGATACGCAGTATTTT. Translated, it gives CAISGGTDTQYF. The V call is TRBV10-3, the J call TRBJ2-3; D is perhaps TRBD2 (5 bases). This CDR3 region has 12 residues. Trimming left V 4 bases short and J 3 bases short, with 5 bases between. CDR1 is ENHRY and CDR2 is SYGVKD in the germline V gene.

The CDR3: CSGRGGVNEQFF. DNA for the CDR3: TGCAGCGGGCGGGGGGGAGTCAATGAGCAGTTCTTC. V is TRBV20-1 and J is TRBJ2-1, with 9 bases aligning to TRBD2. The CDR3 spans 12 residues. Germline V gene sequence: CDR1 DFQATT, CDR2 SNEGSKA (reference sequence).

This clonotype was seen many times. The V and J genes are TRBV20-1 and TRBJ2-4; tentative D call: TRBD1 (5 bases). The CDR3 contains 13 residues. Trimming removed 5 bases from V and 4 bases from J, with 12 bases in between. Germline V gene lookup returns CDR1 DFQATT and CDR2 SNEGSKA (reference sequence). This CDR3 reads CSARGQGKNIQYF. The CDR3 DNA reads TGCAGTGCTCGTGGGCAGGGTAAAAACATTCAGTACTTC.

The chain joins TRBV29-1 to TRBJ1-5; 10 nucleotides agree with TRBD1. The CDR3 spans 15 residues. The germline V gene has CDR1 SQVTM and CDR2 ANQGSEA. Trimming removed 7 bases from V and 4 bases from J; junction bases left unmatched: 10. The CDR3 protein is CSGGHGQGVNQPQHF. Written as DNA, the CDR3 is TGCAGCGGGGGGCATGGACAGGGGGTAAATCAGCCCCAGCATTTT.

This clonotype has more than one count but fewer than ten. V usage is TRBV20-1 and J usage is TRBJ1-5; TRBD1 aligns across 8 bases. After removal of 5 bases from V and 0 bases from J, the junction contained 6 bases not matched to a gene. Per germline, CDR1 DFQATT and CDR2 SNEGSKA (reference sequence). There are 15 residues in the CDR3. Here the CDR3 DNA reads TGCAGTGCTTACCAGGGGGCCCCTAGCAATCAGCCCCAGCATTTT. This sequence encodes CSAYQGAPSNQPQHF.

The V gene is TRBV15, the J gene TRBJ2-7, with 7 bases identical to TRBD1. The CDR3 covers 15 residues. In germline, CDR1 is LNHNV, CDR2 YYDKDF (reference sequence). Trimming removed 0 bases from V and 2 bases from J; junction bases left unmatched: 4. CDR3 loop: CATSRDPTGAYEQYF. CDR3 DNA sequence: TGTGCCACCAGCAGAGATCCAACAGGGGCCTACGAGCAGTACTTC.